These T cell receptor beta chains were read from a single sample in a study of a mutant IDH1 vaccine in newly diagnosed glioma. Antigens of these TCRs are unknown. Generated by immunoSEQ multiplex PCR, the TCRdb table keeps only in-frame clones and is missing some. The sample has around 56,000 clones, 81% seen once. Sequencing used PBMCs, obtained from a glioma patient whose treatment included an IDH1 peptide vaccine. Receptors were obtained from a woman aged 40 to 50 with glioma. Some clones in this sample may be carry-over from other donors' samples. The CDR3 runs from the conserved cysteine through the conserved F or W. A D gene is named only where the DNA matches it firmly. Only some rows state a clone size, as once, few, many or a class for expanded clones.

V	size	D	J	CDR3	DNA
TRBV14	.	.	TRBJ2-5	CASSQAGFTTQYF	TGTGCCAGCAGCCAAGCAGGGTTTACGACCCAGTACTTC
TRBV6-5	.	.	TRBJ2-7	CASSYSLGGASYEQYF	TGTGCCAGCAGTTACTCCTTGGGGGGGGCGTCCTACGAGCAGTACTTC
TRBV18	.	.	TRBJ1-1	CASLEEIGTEAFF	TGTGCCAGCCTAGAGGAGATCGGGACTGAAGCTTTCTTT
TRBV6-5	once	.	TRBJ2-5	CASSYSHLGVETQYF	TGTGCCAGCAGTTACTCCCATCTGGGGGTGGAGACCCAGTACTTC
TRBV29-1	few	TRBD1	TRBJ1-1	CSVWPGQGDTEAFF	TGCAGCGTATGGCCAGGACAGGGAGACACTGAAGCTTTCTTT
TRBV6-5	.	.	TRBJ2-1	CASSYSARYNEQFF	TGTGCCAGCAGTTACTCCGCCCGGTACAATGAGCAGTTCTTC
TRBV2	once	.	TRBJ2-1	CASSVRGDSYNEQFF	TGTGCCAGCAGTGTAAGGGGGGACTCCTACAATGAGCAGTTCTTC
TRBV2	.	.	TRBJ2-7	CASSDGHPLKQYF	TGTGCCAGCAGTGATGGACACCCTCTAAAGCAGTACTTC
TRBV2	.	.	TRBJ1-5	CASSEDSQPQHF	TGTGCCAGCAGTGAAGACAGTCAGCCCCAGCATTTT
TRBV12-5	few	.	TRBJ1-2	CASGLGGGSTF	TGTGCTAGTGGTTTGGGGGGAGGGAGCACCTTC
TRBV5-1	.	TRBD1	TRBJ1-2	CASSLGTANYGYTF	TGCGCCAGCAGCTTAGGGACAGCTAACTATGGCTACACCTTC
TRBV4-1	.	.	TRBJ1-6	CASSLLREGSPLHF	TGCGCCAGCAGCCTACTCAGGGAGGGTTCACCCCTCCACTTT
TRBV25-1	large	.	TRBJ2-1	CASSDLGTGGSDNEQFF	TGTGCCAGCAGTGATTTGGGGACGGGGGGCTCAGACAATGAGCAGTTCTTC
TRBV5-1	.	.	TRBJ1-4	CASSFDPRGSGKLFF	TGCGCCAGCAGCTTCGACCCCCGGGGGAGTGGAAAACTGTTTTTT
TRBV25-1	.	TRBD1	TRBJ2-7	CASSPRQGAVYEQYF	TGTGCCAGCTCCCCTCGACAGGGTGCCGTCTACGAGCAGTACTTC
TRBV18	.	.	TRBJ2-3	CASSPPLRGSTDTQYF	TGTGCCAGCTCACCACCCCTACGGGGGAGCACAGATACGCAGTATTTT